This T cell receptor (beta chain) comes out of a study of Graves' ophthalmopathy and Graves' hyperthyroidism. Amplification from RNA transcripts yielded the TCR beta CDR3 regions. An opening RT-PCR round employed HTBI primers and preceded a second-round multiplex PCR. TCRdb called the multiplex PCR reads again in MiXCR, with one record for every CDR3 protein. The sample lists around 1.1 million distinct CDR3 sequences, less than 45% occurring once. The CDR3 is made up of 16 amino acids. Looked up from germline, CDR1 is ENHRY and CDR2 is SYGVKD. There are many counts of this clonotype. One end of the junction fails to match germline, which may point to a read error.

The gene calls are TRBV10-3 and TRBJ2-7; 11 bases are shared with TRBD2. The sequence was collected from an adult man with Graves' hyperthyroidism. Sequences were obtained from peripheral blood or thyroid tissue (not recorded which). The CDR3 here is CATSLLNSGGDDEQYF. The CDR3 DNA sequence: TGTGCCACCAGTCTCCTCAATAGCGGGGGGGACGACGAGCAGTACTTC.